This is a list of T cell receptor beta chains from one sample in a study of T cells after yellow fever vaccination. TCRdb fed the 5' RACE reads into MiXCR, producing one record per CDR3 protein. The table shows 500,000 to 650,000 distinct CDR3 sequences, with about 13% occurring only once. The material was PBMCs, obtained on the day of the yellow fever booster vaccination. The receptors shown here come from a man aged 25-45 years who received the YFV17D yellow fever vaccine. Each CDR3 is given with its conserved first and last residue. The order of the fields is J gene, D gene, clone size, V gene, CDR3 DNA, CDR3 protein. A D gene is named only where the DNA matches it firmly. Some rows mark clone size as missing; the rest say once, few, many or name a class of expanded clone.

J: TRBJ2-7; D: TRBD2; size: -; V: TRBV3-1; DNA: TGTGCCAGCAGCCCAATCCGGCGGGAGTACATCCACGAGCAGTACTTC; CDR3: CASSPIRREYIHEQYF
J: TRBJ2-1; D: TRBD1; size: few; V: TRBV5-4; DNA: TGTGCCAGCAGCTTACGACAGGGAGACTACAATGAGCAGTTCTTC; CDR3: CASSLRQGDYNEQFF
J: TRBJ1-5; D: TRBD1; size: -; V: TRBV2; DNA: TGTGCCAGCAGTGAAGCGACAGGGGGGGTTCAGCCCCAGCATTTT; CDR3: CASSEATGGVQPQHF
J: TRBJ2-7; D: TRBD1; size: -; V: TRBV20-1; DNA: TGCAGTGCTAGAGACCCCGGGACAGGGGTCTACGAGCAGTACTTC; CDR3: CSARDPGTGVYEQYF
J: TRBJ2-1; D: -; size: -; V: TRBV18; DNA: TGTGCCAGCTCACCACAGGTGGGAGAAAGGACCAATGAGCAGTTCTTC; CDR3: CASSPQVGERTNEQFF
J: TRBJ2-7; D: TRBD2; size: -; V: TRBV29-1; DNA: TGCAGCGTTCGACTAGCGGGAGGTGGGGGCGAGCAGTACTTC; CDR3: CSVRLAGGGGEQYF
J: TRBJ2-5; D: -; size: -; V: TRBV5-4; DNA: TGTGCCAGCAGCTTGGATGGTTATCAAGAGACCCAGTACTTC; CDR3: CASSLDGYQETQYF
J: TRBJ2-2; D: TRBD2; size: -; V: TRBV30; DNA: TGTGCCTGGAAAGGGAGGGGTTATGCCGGGGAGCTGTTTTTT; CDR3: CAWKGRGYAGELFF
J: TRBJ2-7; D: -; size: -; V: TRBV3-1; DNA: TGTGCCAGCAGCCAAGCGGACTCCCCCCGCTGGGAGCAGTACTTC; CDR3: CASSQADSPRWEQYF
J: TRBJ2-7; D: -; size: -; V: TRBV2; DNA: TGTGCCAGCTTGGGGGCCACCTACGAGCAGTACTTC; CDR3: CASLGATYEQYF
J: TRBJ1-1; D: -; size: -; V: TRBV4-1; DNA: TGCGCCAGCAGCCAAGGAGGAACGGTACCAGCTTTCTTT; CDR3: CASSQGGTVPAFF
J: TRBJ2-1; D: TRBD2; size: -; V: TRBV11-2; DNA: TGTGCCAGCAGCTCCGGACTAGCGGGGGGTCGGGGGCAGTTCTTC; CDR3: CASSSGLAGGRGQFF
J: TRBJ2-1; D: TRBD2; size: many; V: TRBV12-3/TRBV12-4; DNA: TGTGCCAGCAGTTTGACGAGCGGGAGGGCCAATGAGCAGTTCTTC; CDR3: CASSLTSGRANEQFF
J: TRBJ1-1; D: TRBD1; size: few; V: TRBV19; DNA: TGTGCCAGTAGTGCACGGGACAGAAGGTTTATGAACACTGAAGCTTTCTTT; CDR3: CASSARDRRFMNTEAFF
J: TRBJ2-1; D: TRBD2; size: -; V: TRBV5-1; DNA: TGCGCCAGCAGCCGAGGACTAGCGGATTGGAGTGTGGGGACCTACAATGAGCAGTTCTTC; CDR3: CASSRGLADWSVGTYNEQFF
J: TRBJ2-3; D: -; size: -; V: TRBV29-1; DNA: TGCAGCGTCGGAAGGCGGGTTAGCACAGATACGCAGTATTTT; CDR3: CSVGRRVSTDTQYF
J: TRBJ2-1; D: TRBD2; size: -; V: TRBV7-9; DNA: TGTGCCAGCAGCCCGCTACTAGCGGGAGAATACAATGAGCAGTTCTTC; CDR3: CASSPLLAGEYNEQFF
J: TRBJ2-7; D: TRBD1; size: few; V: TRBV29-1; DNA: TGCAGCGTTCATATCGGGACAGGCTCCTACGAGCAGTACTTC; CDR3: CSVHIGTGSYEQYF
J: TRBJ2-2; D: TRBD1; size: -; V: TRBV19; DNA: TGTGCCAGTAGTATACAGGGGGCCCACACCGGGGAGCTGTTTTTT; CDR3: CASSIQGAHTGELFF
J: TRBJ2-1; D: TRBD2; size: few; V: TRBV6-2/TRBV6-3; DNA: TGTGCCAGCAGTTATTGGGCGGGAGGGTCCAACAATGAGCAGTTCTTC; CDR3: CASSYWAGGSNNEQFF
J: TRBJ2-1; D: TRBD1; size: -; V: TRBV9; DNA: TGTGCCAGCAGCGCAATGACAGGGAGTGAGCAGTTCTTC; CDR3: CASSAMTGSEQFF
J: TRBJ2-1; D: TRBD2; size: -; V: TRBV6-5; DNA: TGTGCCAGCAGTTACTCGTGGGGTGCAGCGGGAAGGTTCAATGAGCAGTTCTTC; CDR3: CASSYSWGAAGRFNEQFF
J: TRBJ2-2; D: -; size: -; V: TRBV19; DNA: TGTGCCAGTAGGGGTCTTGGGACGAACACCGGGGAGCTGTTTTTT; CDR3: CASRGLGTNTGELFF
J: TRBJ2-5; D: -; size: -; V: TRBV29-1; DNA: TGCAGCGTTGATTATTTAGGGCTGGAGACCCAGTACTTC; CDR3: CSVDYLGLETQYF
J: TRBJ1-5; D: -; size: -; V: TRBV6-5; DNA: TGTGCCAGCAGTTGGGGACCCCCTGGGAATCAGCCCCAGCATTTT; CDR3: CASSWGPPGNQPQHF
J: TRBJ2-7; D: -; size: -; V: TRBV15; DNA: TGTGCCACCAGCAGAGGACAGATCTACGAGCAGTACTTC; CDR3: CATSRGQIYEQYF
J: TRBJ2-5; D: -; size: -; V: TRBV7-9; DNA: TGTGCCAGCAGCTTTGGATCCCCCCGGGAGACCCAGTACTTC; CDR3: CASSFGSPRETQYF
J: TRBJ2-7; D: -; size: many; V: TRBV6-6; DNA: TGTGCCCCCTGGGACGAGCAGTACTTC; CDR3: CAPWDEQYF
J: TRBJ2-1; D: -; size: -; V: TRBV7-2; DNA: TGTGCCAGCAGGCGGAGTTTGGAGCAGTTCTTC; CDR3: CASRRSLEQFF
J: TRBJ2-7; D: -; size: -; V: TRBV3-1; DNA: TGTGCCAGCAGCAAAGTGGTAGGCTACGAGCAGTACTTC; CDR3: CASSKVVGYEQYF
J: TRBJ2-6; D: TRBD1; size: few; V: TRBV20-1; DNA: TGCAGTGCTAGAGTGGGGACAGGGGGCGCTGGGGCCAACGTCCTGACTTTC; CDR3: CSARVGTGGAGANVLTF
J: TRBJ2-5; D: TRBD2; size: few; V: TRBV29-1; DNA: TGCAGCGTCGGCGGGGGATCGAGGCAAGAGACCCAGTACTTC; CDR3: CSVGGGSRQETQYF
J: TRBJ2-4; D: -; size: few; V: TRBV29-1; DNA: TGCAGCGTTGAAAGGGTAGGAGGGATTGTAGCCAAAAACATTCAGTACTTC; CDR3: CSVERVGGIVAKNIQYF
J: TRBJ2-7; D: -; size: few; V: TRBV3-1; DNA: TGTGCCAGCAGCCAAGCAGTAGACTACGAGCAGTACTTC; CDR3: CASSQAVDYEQYF
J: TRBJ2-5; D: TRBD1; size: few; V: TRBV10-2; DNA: TGCGCCAGCAGGGACAGGGGGGCCCAAGAGACCCAGTACTTC; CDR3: CASRDRGAQETQYF
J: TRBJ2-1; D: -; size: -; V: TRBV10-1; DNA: TGCGTCAGCAGTGATGGTAGCCACAATGAGCAGTTCTTC; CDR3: CVSSDGSHNEQFF
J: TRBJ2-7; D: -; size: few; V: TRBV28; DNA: TGTGCCAGCAGCTCGCCGCCCAGGGCTGGGGAGCAGTACTTC; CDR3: CASSSPPRAGEQYF
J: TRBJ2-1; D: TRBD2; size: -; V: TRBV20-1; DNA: TGCAGTGCTAGTCCTAGCGGACTCTACAATGAGCAGTTCTTC; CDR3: CSASPSGLYNEQFF
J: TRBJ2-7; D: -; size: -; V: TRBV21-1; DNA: TGTGCCAGCCGGCAGTTCCTCCAAGTCAGATACGCCTACGAGCAGTACTTC; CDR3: CASRQFLQVRYAYEQYF
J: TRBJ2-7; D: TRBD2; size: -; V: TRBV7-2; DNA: TGTGCCAGCAGCTTAGGACTAGCTTTCGAGCAGTACTTC; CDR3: CASSLGLAFEQYF
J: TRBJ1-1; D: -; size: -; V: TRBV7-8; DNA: TGTGCCAGCAGCTCAATAGCCATGGGTGGCACTGAAGCTTTCTTT; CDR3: CASSSIAMGGTEAFF
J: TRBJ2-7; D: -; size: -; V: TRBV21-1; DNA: TGTGCCAGCAGCAAGTGCGAGCGGGAGGAGACGTACGAGCAGTACTTC; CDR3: CASSKCEREETYEQYF
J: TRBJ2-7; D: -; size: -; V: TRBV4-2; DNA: TGTGCCAGCAGCCAAGGATATCAGGCTGGCTACGAGCAGTACTTC; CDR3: CASSQGYQAGYEQYF
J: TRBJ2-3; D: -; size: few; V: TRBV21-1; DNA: TGTGCCAGCAGCTCAAAGGCAGGGTTCGGGACAACAAGCACAGATACGCAGTATTTT; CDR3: CASSSKAGFGTTSTDTQYF
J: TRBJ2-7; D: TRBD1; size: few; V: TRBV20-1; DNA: TGCAGTGCCCTGACAGGGGCAGGGGAGCAGTACTTC; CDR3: CSALTGAGEQYF
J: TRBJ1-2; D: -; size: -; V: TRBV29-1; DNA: TGCAGCGTTGGCCGCGCTTATGGCTACACCTTC; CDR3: CSVGRAYGYTF
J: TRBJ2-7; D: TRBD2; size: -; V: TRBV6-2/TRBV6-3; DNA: TGTGCCAGCCAGGAGCGGGAGTTCGCCTACGAGCAGTACTTC; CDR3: CASQEREFAYEQYF
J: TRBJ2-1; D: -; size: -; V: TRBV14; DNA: TGTGCCAGCAGCCAAGAGTACCCGGTCTATTACAATGAGCAGTTCTTC; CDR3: CASSQEYPVYYNEQFF
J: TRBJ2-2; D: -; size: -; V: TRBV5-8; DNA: TGTGCCAGCAGCTTGGCAGGGAGCAGCCTCAACACCGGGGAGCTGTTTTTT; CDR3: CASSLAGSSLNTGELFF
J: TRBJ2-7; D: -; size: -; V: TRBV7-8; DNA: TGTGCCAGCAGCCAAAGGGGGGTTTTTGGCTACGAGCAGTACTTC; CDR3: CASSQRGVFGYEQYF
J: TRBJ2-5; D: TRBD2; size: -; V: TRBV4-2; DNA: TGTGCCAGCAGCCCGTTAATTAGCGGGATTTGGGAGACCCAGTACTTC; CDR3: CASSPLISGIWETQYF
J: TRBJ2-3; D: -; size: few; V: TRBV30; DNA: TGTGCCTGGAGCCTACTTAGCACAGATACGCAGTATTTT; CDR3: CAWSLLSTDTQYF